The 8 T cell receptor beta chains presented below share a single source sample, sequenced in a study of blood T cell repertoires in COVID-19. The repertoire was sequenced with immunoSEQ multiplex PCR; TCRdb's copy has only in-frame clones and lacks some. The sample comprises some 74,000 clones, approximately 80% of which are singletons, and roughly 41% rests with the top ten. Sequenced sample: peripheral blood. These receptors all stem from a man older than 75 with acute or convalescent COVID-19.

The genes are TRBV21-1 and TRBJ1-1; the table's TRBD1 call for D was not verified on the DNA. TRBV21-1 is classified as a pseudogene. The CDR3 length is 14 residues. The CDR3 DNA reads TGTGCCAGCAGCAAAGGGGACAGGGCCGCGGTGGCTTTCTTT. Its protein product is CASSKGDRAAVAFF.

CDR3: CASSQGAGAGTEAFF. In DNA form, the CDR3 reads TGCGCCAGCAGCCAAGGGGCGGGGGCGGGCACTGAAGCTTTCTTT. The rearrangement uses TRBV4-1 and TRBJ1-1; D may be TRBD1 (6 bases). The CDR3 totals 15 residues. The V gene lost 1 base and the J gene lost 4 bases, with 13 bases spanning the gap. CDR1 MGHRA and CDR2 YSYEKL come from the germline V gene.

This chain connects TRBV5-1 to TRBJ1-1; 8 bases line up with TRBD1. This CDR3 spans 17 amino acids. The germline V gene encodes CDR1 SGHRS and CDR2 YFSETQ. J gave up 4 bases and V 4 bases, and 15 bases lay outside the gene matches. In nucleotides, the CDR3 is TGCGCCAGCAGCCTCCAATCTAGGACAGGGTTGACCACTGAAGCTTTCTTT. It codes for CASSLQSRTGLTTEAFF.

The chain couples TRBV28 to TRBJ2-7; 11 bases fit TRBD2. Germline V gene lookup returns CDR1 MDHEN and CDR2 SYDVKM. The CDR3 is 16 residues long. V was clipped by 5 bases and J by 2 bases; unmatched bases: 8. The CDR3 DNA sequence: TGTGCCAGCAGTCCCACTAGCGGGGGCTTAACCTACGAGCAGTACTTC. This codes for CASSPTSGGLTYEQYF.

The chain couples TRBV28 to TRBJ2-2; 9 nucleotides align to TRBD2. The CDR3 contains 15 residues. CDR1 and CDR2 (germline): MDHEN, SYDVKM. The junction had 8 bases not matched to a gene; V was cut back by 5 bases and J by 7 bases. CDR3 in DNA: TGTGCCAGCAGTCCACCTCCAGCGGGGGGCGGGGAGCTGTTTTTT. Protein: CASSPPPAGGGELFF.

This chain links TRBV29-1 with TRBJ2-7; no firm D call. Trimming removed 0 bases from V and 4 bases from J, with 16 bases in between. CDR1 is SQVTM and CDR2 is ANQGSEA in the germline V gene. There are 15 residues in the CDR3. CDR3 DNA: TGCAGCGTTGAAGATGTCTCAGACGACTCGTACGAGCAGTACTTC. This encodes CSVEDVSDDSYEQYF.

The chain links TRBV4-1 to TRBJ2-7, with 7 nucleotides matching TRBD1. The CDR3 runs 16 residues. V lost 4 bases to trimming and J lost 2 bases; unmatched junction nucleotides: 11. Germline-derived CDR1 and CDR2 are MGHRA and YSYEKL. The CDR3 DNA is TGCGCCAGCAGCCGAACCGTCAGGACAGGTACCTACGAGCAGTACTTC. Translation gives CASSRTVRTGTYEQYF.

The chain recombines TRBV14 with TRBJ2-3, with 7 bases fitting TRBD2. The CDR3 spans 15 residues. V shed 3 bases and J 0 bases; nucleotides not matched to a gene: 3. From germline, CDR1 is SGHDN and CDR2 FVKESK. CDR3 nucleotide sequence: TGTGCCAGCAGCCACGGGACTACTAGCACAGATACGCAGTATTTT. Encoded protein: CASSHGTTSTDTQYF.